This paragraph covers one T cell receptor (beta chain) sequence. The antigen is undetermined. The data derive from a study of siplizumab effects on memory and regulatory T cells. Study results and limitations: Unstimulated subsets captured only a minor fraction of alloreactive clones. Naive T cells apparently outstripped memory cells in diversity and seemed major alloresponse contributors. Mappable CD4+ clones that were alloreactive averaged around 70% Treg-derived with siplizumab versus approximately 25% in controls.

Trimming removed 1 base at V and 2 bases at J, with 15 bases between. The CDR3 contains 17 residues. Germline-derived CDR1 and CDR2 are LGHNT and FRNRAP. The assay looked at roughly 9.4 x 10^4 TCR templates in each sample. Repertoires were generated with immunoSEQ multiplex PCR, while TCRdb's copy carries only in-frame clones and drops some. The sample lists tens of thousands of clones, over 95% occurring once. The sequenced material came from naive CD4+ T cells sorted from blood. The genes are TRBV12-5 and TRBJ1-5; D perhaps matches TRBD1 (6 bases). This clonotype was sampled from a human donor in good health. CDR3 coding DNA: TGTGCTAGTGGTTTGGGTACTACAGGGTTTGGCAATCAGCCCCAGCATTTT. It yields the protein CASGLGTTGFGNQPQHF.